This paragraph reports one TCR beta chain. Its specificity is not known. In germline, CDR1 is LGHNA, CDR2 YNFKEQ. V was trimmed by 0 bases and J by 5 bases, leaving 7 bases between them. CDR3 length: 13 residues. This sample was included in a study of shared clonotypes between healthy human individuals. Study findings and constraints: Generally, estimated richness proved larger in naive subsets than it did in memory subsets. Clonotypes shared by all four donors outscored non-shared clonotypes in generation probability.

Terminally differentiated effector memory CD45RA+ cells were excluded from the naive CD8 cells, which were CD45RO-negative and positively selected for CCR7. There were only Caucasian adults among the donors, and all lived in Nashville, Tennessee. Deep-level assay runs were performed. TCRdb keeps only in-frame clones here, not all; method: immunoSEQ multiplex PCR. Found here are around 550,000 clones, roughly 95% of them singletons; the top ten hold over 0.09%. The sequenced sample was naive CD8+ T cells sorted from blood. The clonotype comes from a woman aged 30 to 39 in good health. The gene calls are TRBV4-2 and TRBJ1-2; D not certain. CDR3 region: CASSQESTYGYTF. CDR3 bases: TGTGCCAGCAGCCAAGAAAGTACTTATGGCTACACCTTC.